This section outlines one TCR beta chain sequence together with its context. This receptor's antigen is unknown. No per-base quality is available; no much larger clone lies one base away. This sample is part of a study of blood T cell repertoires in COVID-19 (dated by TCRdb to 2019 to 2021). For the wider study: The collaborator samples originated in the United States, Italy and Spain and spanned the acute and convalescent phases of COVID-19. The material from the prospective study consisted of cDNA or gDNA derived from T cells, B-cell-depleted T cells, or PBMCs. Deeply sampled blood TCRbeta repertoires from subjects exposed to, actively infected with, or recovered from COVID-19 were included in the dataset. The repertoires were released in a freely available public database meant as a resource for research on the immune response to SARS-CoV-2. The samples were drawn from the first 160 participants of the ongoing ImmuneRACE study and from 1,254 subjects provided by 6 global collaborators. Sample metadata almost always included a de-identified subject ID, COVID-19 status, age in years and sex. Where HLA class I and class II types were available, the types were taken from metadata supplied by the sample provider, not from assay-based typing.

Whole blood was collected in K2EDTA tubes by collaborating institutions according to the institutions' own protocols. For TCRbeta analysis, collaborator samples were shipped as frozen whole blood, as isolated PBMCs, or as DNA extracted from either sample type. TCRbeta CDR3 regions were amplified from genomic DNA using the immunoSEQ Assay, a bias-controlled multiplex PCR. From the authors' description of their analysis: The number of nucleated cells in each sample was estimated by amplification of reference gene primers within the assay. Sequence reads were collapsed and filtered to measure the absolute abundance of every unique TCRbeta CDR3 rearrangement. For each sample, productive Simpson clonality was calculated as the square root of Simpson's diversity index across productive rearrangements. The table was pulled from immuneACCESS by TCRdb, which kept in-frame rearrangements only. Such tables lose some clones; where checked, under half of the loss comes from unresolved V genes, and the rest has no known cause. V and J calls and clone size are as listed in that table; D and trimming were resolved from the DNA. Here the sample has 70,000 to 90,000 clones; about 78% occur a single time. 15% of the sample goes to the ten largest clones.

Summary of the overall study and its limitations: The quantity of clinical and demographic metadata differed by source and by participant and was supplied without curation.

Looking up the germline V gene yields CDR1 MGHRA and CDR2 YSYEKL. The V and J ends are trimmed by 0 bases and 9 bases, leaving 15 bases between them. Including the terminal cysteine and phenylalanine, the CDR3 comprises 15 residues. Only the CDR3 DNA is retained, 45 bases long and in frame from the first base. Sequenced material: peripheral blood. The TCR originated in a human donor in a cohort sampled during active COVID-19. The rearranged chain carries TRBV4-1 and TRBJ1-5, with TRBD1 perhaps the D gene, on 5 matching bases. The DNA sequence is as follows: TGCGCCAGCAGCCAAGATGGGGCGGACCAAAGGCCCCAGCATTTT. Its translation is CASSQDGADQRPQHF.